Listed below are T cell receptor beta chains from one sample, sequenced in a study of T-cell memory formation after mild COVID-19. One entry per CDR3 protein, called by TCRdb with MiXCR from the 5' RACE reads. The sample has 350,000 to 500,000 distinct CDR3 sequences, about 25% seen once. The sample comprised PBMCs or a T cell subset sorted from them (not recorded which). Receptor source: an adult woman who had mild COVID-19 (a few samples of this study predate the infection). Cell type and time point are not known. The CDR3 runs from the conserved cysteine through the conserved F or W. The D gene is left open where the match is weak. Clone size is stated in some rows and not others, as once, few, many or a class when expanded.

>TRBJ2-1|.|TRBV19|TRBD1
CASSIGRGLYEQFF
TGTGCCAGTAGTATAGGCAGGGGGCTCTATGAGCAGTTCTTC
>TRBJ2-1|.|TRBV29-1|.
CSVVKGSDNEQFF
TGCAGCGTTGTTAAGGGATCAGACAATGAGCAGTTCTTC
>TRBJ2-5|.|TRBV3-1|TRBD2
CASSQVTGTSGEVRETQYF
TGTGCCAGCAGCCAAGTAACCGGGACTAGCGGGGAAGTACGAGAGACCCAGTACTTC
>TRBJ2-7|few|TRBV14|.
CASSQEPPASLTYF
TGTGCCAGCAGCCAAGAACCCCCGGCCAGCCTAACCTACTTC
>TRBJ1-1|many|TRBV7-9|.
CASSSGWGTEAFF
TGTGCCAGCAGCTCAGGGTGGGGCACTGAAGCTTTCTTT
>TRBJ2-3|.|TRBV4-2|TRBD2
CASSQVGLAGVADTQYF
TGTGCCAGCAGCCAAGTCGGACTAGCGGGAGTTGCAGATACGCAGTATTTT
>TRBJ2-2|.|TRBV11-3|.
CASSFRGGSTGELFF
TGTGCCAGCAGCTTCAGGGGCGGTTCAACCGGGGAGCTGTTTTTT
>TRBJ1-2|.|TRBV30|TRBD1
CAWSATGADGYTF
TGTGCCTGGAGCGCTACAGGGGCTGACGGCTACACCTTC
>TRBJ1-1|few|TRBV30|.
CAWTPSFYTEAFF
TGTGCCTGGACCCCTTCCTTTTACACTGAAGCTTTCTTT
>TRBJ2-7|.|TRBV5-1|.
CASSLELSPSYEQYF
TGCGCCAGCAGCTTGGAACTCTCCCCATCCTACGAGCAGTACTTC
>TRBJ2-4|.|TRBV21-1|.
CASSPHPLLAKNIQYF
TGTGCCAGCAGCCCTCACCCCCTACTAGCCAAAAACATTCAGTACTTC
>TRBJ2-2|.|TRBV2|.
CATRRSSNTGELFF
TGTGCCACCCGACGGAGTTCGAACACCGGGGAGCTGTTTTTT
>TRBJ1-1|.|TRBV5-6|.
CASSRRNIEAFF
TGTGCCAGCAGCCGACGGAATATTGAAGCTTTCTTT
>TRBJ1-1|few|TRBV12-3/TRBV12-4|.
CASSPTGLQMNTEAFF
TGTGCCAGCAGCCCGACCGGGCTACAGATGAACACTGAAGCTTTCTTT
>TRBJ1-4|.|TRBV12-3/TRBV12-4|.
CASSSLSAINEKLFF
TGTGCCAGCAGCTCCCTATCAGCTATTAATGAAAAACTGTTTTTT
>TRBJ1-2|.|TRBV12-3/TRBV12-4|.
CATLENYGYTF
TGTGCCACTCTAGAGAACTATGGCTACACCTTC
>TRBJ2-5|few|TRBV7-9|TRBD1
CASSVTGGAETQYF
TGTGCCAGCAGCGTGACAGGGGGCGCAGAGACCCAGTACTTC
>TRBJ1-1|few|TRBV7-3|TRBD1
CASSLKPGQGTEAFF
TGTGCCAGCAGTTTAAAGCCGGGACAGGGCACTGAAGCTTTCTTT
>TRBJ1-2|few|TRBV19|.
CASSAQDSLLYGYTF
TGTGCCAGTAGTGCCCAGGACAGTTTGTTGTATGGCTACACCTTC
>TRBJ1-1|few|TRBV4-1|.
CASSQDSGTGTGAFF
TGCGCCAGCAGCCAAGATTCGGGCACCGGGACTGGGGCTTTCTTT
>TRBJ2-1|few|TRBV24-1|TRBD1
CATRLTGFNEQFF
TGTGCCACCAGGCTGACAGGGTTCAATGAGCAGTTCTTC
>TRBJ1-1|.|TRBV7-6|.
CASSLDTGSTEAFF
TGTGCCAGCAGCTTAGACACAGGGTCCACTGAAGCTTTCTTT
>TRBJ2-3|.|TRBV3-1|.
CASSQGSPVNTQYF
TGTGCCAGCAGCCAAGGATCCCCCGTGAATACGCAGTATTTT
>TRBJ2-1|.|TRBV6-8|TRBD2
CASSPTGSGRAWNEQFF
TGTGCCAGCAGCCCGACAGGAAGCGGGAGGGCCTGGAATGAGCAGTTCTTC
>TRBJ2-7|few|TRBV11-2|.
CASSNSIAYEQYF
TGTGCCAGCAGCAATTCTATCGCCTACGAGCAGTACTTC
>TRBJ2-7|.|TRBV5-1|.
CASAERTVNEQYF
TGCGCCAGTGCCGAGAGGACAGTTAACGAGCAGTACTTC
>TRBJ2-7|few|TRBV9|.
CASSVEDTHYEQYF
TGTGCCAGCAGCGTAGAGGACACCCACTACGAGCAGTACTTC
>TRBJ1-5|.|TRBV24-1|TRBD1
CATSRQGSGQPQHF
TGTGCCACCAGCAGACAGGGGTCGGGTCAGCCCCAGCATTTT
>TRBJ2-1|.|TRBV11-3|TRBD2
CASSFGRSSYNEQFF
TGTGCCAGCAGCTTCGGGAGGAGCTCCTACAATGAGCAGTTCTTC
>TRBJ1-5|.|TRBV19|.
CASSMGRGQPQHF
TGTGCCAGTAGTATGGGTAGGGGTCAGCCCCAGCATTTT
>TRBJ2-1|.|TRBV5-1|.
CATGPQTSSYNEQFF
TGCGCCACCGGGCCCCAGACCAGCTCCTACAATGAGCAGTTCTTC
>TRBJ2-2|few|TRBV10-3|TRBD1
CAIWDREAGELFF
TGTGCCATCTGGGACAGGGAGGCCGGGGAGCTGTTTTTT
>TRBJ2-5|.|TRBV7-2|.
CASSLVSSDETQYF
TGTGCCAGCAGCTTAGTCTCTAGCGACGAGACCCAGTACTTC
>TRBJ1-3|.|TRBV5-1|.
CASSLDNTGNTIYF
TGCGCCAGCAGCTTGGATAACACTGGAAACACCATATATTTT
>TRBJ2-1|few|TRBV15|TRBD1
CATSRPQGATDEQFF
TGTGCCACCAGCAGACCACAGGGGGCGACCGATGAGCAGTTCTTC
>TRBJ2-7|few|TRBV5-1|TRBD1
CASSGTEDYEQYF
TGCGCCAGCAGCGGGACAGAAGATTACGAGCAGTACTTC
>TRBJ2-7|many|TRBV10-3|.
CAISESGGSSYEQYF
TGTGCCATCAGTGAGTCTGGGGGGAGCTCCTACGAGCAGTACTTC
>TRBJ1-4|.|TRBV24-1|.
CATSEQGMNEKLFF
TGTGCCACCAGTGAGCAGGGAATGAATGAAAAACTGTTTTTT
>TRBJ1-5|few|TRBV9|.
CASSSSSGNQPQHF
TGTGCCAGCAGCAGTAGTTCGGGGAATCAGCCCCAGCATTTT
>TRBJ2-5|few|TRBV7-3|.
CASSLTRSEGTQYF
TGTGCCAGCAGCCTGACCCGTTCGGAAGGGACCCAGTACTTC
>TRBJ2-1|.|TRBV7-9|TRBD2
CASSLLAGVVSDEQFF
TGTGCCAGCAGCTTACTAGCGGGAGTGGTGAGCGATGAGCAGTTCTTC
>TRBJ1-6|.|TRBV10-3|TRBD1
CAIGTGSPLHF
TGTGCCATCGGGACAGGTTCACCCCTCCACTTT
>TRBJ2-5|.|TRBV7-6|.
CASSTLETQYF
TGTGCCAGCAGCACCCTGGAGACCCAGTACTTC
>TRBJ2-3|few|TRBV5-6|.
CASSPQYGGVGTDTQYF
TGTGCCAGCAGCCCACAGTACGGGGGCGTGGGCACAGATACGCAGTATTTT
>TRBJ2-3|.|TRBV11-3|TRBD2
CASRSYSGSYTDTQYF
TGTGCCAGCAGATCTTATAGCGGGAGTTATACAGATACGCAGTATTTT
>TRBJ2-1|.|TRBV15|TRBD1
CATSSRTGPYNEQFF
TGTGCCACCAGCAGCAGGACAGGGCCCTACAATGAGCAGTTCTTC
>TRBJ1-1|few|TRBV6-1|.
CASSDPPVNTEAFF
TGTGCCAGCAGTGATCCACCGGTGAACACTGAAGCTTTCTTT
>TRBJ2-6|.|TRBV20-1|.
CSARPRGNGANVLTF
TGCAGTGCTAGACCCAGGGGTAACGGGGCCAACGTCCTGACTTTC
>TRBJ2-3|few|TRBV5-5|.
CASSLGPGVTDTQYF
TGTGCCAGCAGCTTGGGACCGGGAGTTACAGATACGCAGTATTTT
>TRBJ2-7|few|TRBV9|TRBD1
CASSVGSGGGPYEQYF
TGTGCCAGCAGCGTAGGGTCAGGGGGCGGCCCCTACGAGCAGTACTTC